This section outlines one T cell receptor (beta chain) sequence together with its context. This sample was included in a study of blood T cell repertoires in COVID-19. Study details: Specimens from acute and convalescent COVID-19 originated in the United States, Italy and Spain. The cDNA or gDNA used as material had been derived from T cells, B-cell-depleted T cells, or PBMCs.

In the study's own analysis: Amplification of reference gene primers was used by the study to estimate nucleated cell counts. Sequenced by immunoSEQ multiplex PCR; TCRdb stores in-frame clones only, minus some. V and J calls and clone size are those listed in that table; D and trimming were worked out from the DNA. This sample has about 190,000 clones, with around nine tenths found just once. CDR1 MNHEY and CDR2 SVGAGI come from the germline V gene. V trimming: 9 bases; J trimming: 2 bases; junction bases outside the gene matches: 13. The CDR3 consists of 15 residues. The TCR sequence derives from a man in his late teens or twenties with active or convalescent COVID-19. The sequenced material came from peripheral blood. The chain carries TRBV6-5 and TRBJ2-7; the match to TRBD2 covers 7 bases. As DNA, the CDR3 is TGTGCCAGTTCCATGAGGCGGGAGAGGACCTACGAGCAGTACTTC. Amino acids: CASSMRRERTYEQYF.